These T cell receptor beta chains were read from a single sample in a study of blood T cell repertoires in COVID-19. Sequenced by immunoSEQ multiplex PCR; TCRdb stores in-frame clones only, minus some. The data hold about 340,000 clones, with roughly nine tenths observed a single time. Source material: PBMCs or T cells enriched from blood (not recorded which). The receptors were sampled from a woman aged 25 to 45 who had recovered from COVID-19. The CDR3 runs from the conserved cysteine through the conserved F or W. The D gene is left open where the match is weak. The listing skips clone size in some rows; elsewhere it reads once, few, many or a size class.

j_gene	d_gene	len	v_gene	abundance	CDR3aa	CDR3nt
TRBJ2-5	TRBD1	15	TRBV9	.	CASSVVGTGEETQYF	TGTGCCAGCAGCGTAGTTGGGACAGGGGAAGAGACCCAGTACTTC
TRBJ1-2	.	13	TRBV5-6	.	CASSFGDNYGYTF	TGTGCCAGCAGCTTTGGGGACAATTATGGCTACACCTTC
TRBJ2-5	.	15	TRBV19	.	CASSIGGTLEETQYF	TGTGCCAGTAGTATTGGAGGGACCCTCGAGGAGACCCAGTACTTC
TRBJ1-1	.	15	TRBV4-2	.	CASSQDRGLNTEAFF	TGTGCCAGCAGCCAAGATCGGGGATTGAACACTGAAGCTTTCTTT
TRBJ2-1	.	17	TRBV28	.	CASSFLLSGLGNNEQFF	TGTGCCAGCAGTTTCCTCCTCAGCGGGCTAGGGAACAATGAGCAGTTCTTC
TRBJ2-7	.	14	TRBV7-3	.	CASSQDSYPREQYF	TGTGCCAGCAGCCAGGACAGTTACCCTCGCGAGCAGTACTTC
TRBJ1-6	.	12	TRBV27	.	CASSPYNSPLHF	TGTGCCAGCAGTCCATATAATTCACCCCTCCACTTT
TRBJ2-7	.	17	TRBV5-4	.	CASSLAPSGTQSYEQYF	TGTGCCAGCAGCTTGGCACCTTCCGGGACACAGTCCTACGAGCAGTACTTC
TRBJ1-2	.	12	TRBV19	.	CASGRNRFLHTF	TGTGCCAGTGGACGAAACAGGTTCCTCCACACCTTC
TRBJ2-5	.	15	TRBV29-1	.	CSVGPHLRVGETQYF	TGCAGCGTTGGGCCCCACCTCAGGGTTGGTGAGACCCAGTACTTC
TRBJ2-2	.	14	TRBV28	.	CASRRGGGTGELFF	TGTGCCAGCCGCCGAGGGGGGGGCACCGGGGAGCTGTTTTTT
TRBJ1-2	.	13	TRBV19	once	CASSQQDDYGYTF	TGTGCCAGTAGTCAACAGGATGACTATGGCTACACCTTC
TRBJ1-1	.	16	TRBV5-4	.	CASSPGGTGMNTEAFF	TGTGCCAGCAGCCCGGGCGGTACAGGGATGAACACTGAAGCTTTCTTT
TRBJ1-5	.	16	TRBV28	.	CASILGGGLGNQPQHF	TGTGCCAGCATCCTAGGGGGGGGCCTTGGCAATCAGCCCCAGCATTTT
TRBJ2-3	TRBD2	18	TRBV9	.	CASSVALGSAGVTDTQYF	TGTGCCAGCAGCGTAGCTTTAGGGTCGGCGGGGGTCACAGATACGCAGTATTTT
TRBJ1-1	.	14	TRBV7-9	.	CASSLGAGNTEAFF	TGTGCCAGCAGCTTAGGGGCAGGGAACACTGAAGCTTTCTTT